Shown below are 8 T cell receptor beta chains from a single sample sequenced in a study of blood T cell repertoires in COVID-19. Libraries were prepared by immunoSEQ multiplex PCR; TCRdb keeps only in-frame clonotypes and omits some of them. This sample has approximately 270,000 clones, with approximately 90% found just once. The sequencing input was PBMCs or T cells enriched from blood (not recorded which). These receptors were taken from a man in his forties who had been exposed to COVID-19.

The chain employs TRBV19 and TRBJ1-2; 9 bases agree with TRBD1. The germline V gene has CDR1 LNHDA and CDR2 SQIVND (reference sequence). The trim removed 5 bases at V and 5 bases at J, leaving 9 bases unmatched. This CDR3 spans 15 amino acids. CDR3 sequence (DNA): TGTGCCAGTAGTTTTACGACCGGGACAGGGTATGGCTACACCTTC. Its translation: CASSFTTGTGYGYTF.

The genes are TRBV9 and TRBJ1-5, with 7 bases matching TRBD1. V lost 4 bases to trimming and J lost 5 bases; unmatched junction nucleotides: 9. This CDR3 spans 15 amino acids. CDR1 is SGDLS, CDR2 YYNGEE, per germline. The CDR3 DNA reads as TGTGCCAGCAGCCCTCTGGGACAGCGTGATCAGCCCCAGCATTTT. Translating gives CASSPLGQRDQPQHF.

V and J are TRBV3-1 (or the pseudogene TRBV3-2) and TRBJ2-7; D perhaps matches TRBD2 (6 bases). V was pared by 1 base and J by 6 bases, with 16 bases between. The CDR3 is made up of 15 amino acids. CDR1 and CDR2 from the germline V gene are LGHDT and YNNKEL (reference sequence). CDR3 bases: TGTGCCAGCAGCCAAGCCGTCGGTGCGGGGCTCGAGCAGTACTTC. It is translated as CASSQAVGAGLEQYF.

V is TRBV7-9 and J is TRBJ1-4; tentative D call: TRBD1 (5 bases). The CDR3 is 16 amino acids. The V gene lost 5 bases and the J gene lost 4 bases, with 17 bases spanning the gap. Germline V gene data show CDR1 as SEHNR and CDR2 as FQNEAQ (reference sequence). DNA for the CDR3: TGTGCCAGCAGCGGGGGAGGTGGGAGCATTAATGAAAAACTGTTTTTT. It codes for CASSGGGGSINEKLFF. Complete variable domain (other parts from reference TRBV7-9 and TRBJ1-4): DTGVSQNPRHKITKRGQNVTFRCDPISEHNRLYWYRQTLGQGPEFLTYFQNEAQLEKSRLLSDRFSAERPKGSFSTLEIQRTEQGDSAMYLCASSGGGGSINEKLFFGSGTQLSVL.

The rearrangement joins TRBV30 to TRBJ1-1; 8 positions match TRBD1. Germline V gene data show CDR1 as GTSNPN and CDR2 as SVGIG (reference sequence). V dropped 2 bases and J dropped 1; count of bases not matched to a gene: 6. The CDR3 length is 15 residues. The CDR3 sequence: CAWSIWDRTNTEAFF. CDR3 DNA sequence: TGTGCCTGGAGTATATGGGACAGGACGAACACTGAAGCTTTCTTT.

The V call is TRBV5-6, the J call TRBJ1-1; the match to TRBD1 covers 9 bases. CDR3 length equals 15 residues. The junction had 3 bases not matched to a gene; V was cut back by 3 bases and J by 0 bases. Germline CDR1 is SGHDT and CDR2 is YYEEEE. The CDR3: CASSWGTGMNTEAFF. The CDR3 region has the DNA TGTGCCAGCAGCTGGGGGACAGGGATGAACACTGAAGCTTTCTTT. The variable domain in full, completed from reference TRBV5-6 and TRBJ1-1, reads DAGVTQSPTHLIKTRGQQVTLRCSPKSGHDTVSWYQQALGQGPQFIFQYYEEEERQRGNFPDRFSGHQFPNYSSELNVNALLLGDSALYLCASSWGTGMNTEAFFGQGTRLTVV.

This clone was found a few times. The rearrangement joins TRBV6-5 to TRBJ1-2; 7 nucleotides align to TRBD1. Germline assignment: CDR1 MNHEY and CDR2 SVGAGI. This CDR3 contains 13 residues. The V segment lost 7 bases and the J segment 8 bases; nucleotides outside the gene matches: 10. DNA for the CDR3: TGTGCCAGCAACGACAGGGATATAGGGGGCTACACCTTC. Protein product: CASNDRDIGGYTF.

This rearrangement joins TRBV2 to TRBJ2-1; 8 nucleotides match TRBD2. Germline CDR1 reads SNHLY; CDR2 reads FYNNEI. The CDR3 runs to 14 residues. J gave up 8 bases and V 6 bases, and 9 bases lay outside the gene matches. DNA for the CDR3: TGTGCCAGCAGACCCGGGACTAGGAACGATGAGCAGTTCTTC. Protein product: CASRPGTRNDEQFF. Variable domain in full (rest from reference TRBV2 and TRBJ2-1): EPEVTQTPSHQVTQMGQEVILRCVPISNHLYFYWYRQILGQKVEFLVSFYNNEISEKSEIFDDQFSVERPDGSNFTLKIRSTKLEDSAMYFCASRPGTRNDEQFFGPGTRLTVL.